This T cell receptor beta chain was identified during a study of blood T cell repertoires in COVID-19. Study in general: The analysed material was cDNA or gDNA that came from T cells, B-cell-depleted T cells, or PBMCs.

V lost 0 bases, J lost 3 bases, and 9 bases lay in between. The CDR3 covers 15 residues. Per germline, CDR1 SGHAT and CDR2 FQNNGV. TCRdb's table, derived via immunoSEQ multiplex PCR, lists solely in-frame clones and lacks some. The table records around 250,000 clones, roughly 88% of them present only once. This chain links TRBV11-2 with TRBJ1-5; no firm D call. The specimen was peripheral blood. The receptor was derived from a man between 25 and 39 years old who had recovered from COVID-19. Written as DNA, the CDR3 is TGTGCCAGCAGCTTAGAAGGGAGTTACAATCAGCCCCAGCATTTT. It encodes CASSLEGSYNQPQHF.